The clone carrying this T cell receptor beta chain was observed a few times. This entry is derived from a study of control samples from healthy donors and cancer patients. This CDR3 has 15 amino acids. The V gene's germline CDR1 is SGHTA and CDR2 FQGNSA. The V gene lost 6 bases and the J gene lost 4 bases, with 13 bases spanning the gap. Measured with immunoSEQ multiplex PCR; TCRdb has only the in-frame clones, and not every one. The sample includes approximately 52,000 clones, about nine tenths of them seen just once. This sequence originates from a man aged 55 to 70 with head and neck cancer. J is TRBJ1-6 and V is TRBV7-2; a possible D gene is TRBD1 (5 bases). The sequenced sample consisted of PBMCs. CDR3 DNA: TGTGCCAGCAGTTCCGACAGTTGGTATAATTCACCCCTCCACTTT. It is translated as CASSSDSWYNSPLHF.